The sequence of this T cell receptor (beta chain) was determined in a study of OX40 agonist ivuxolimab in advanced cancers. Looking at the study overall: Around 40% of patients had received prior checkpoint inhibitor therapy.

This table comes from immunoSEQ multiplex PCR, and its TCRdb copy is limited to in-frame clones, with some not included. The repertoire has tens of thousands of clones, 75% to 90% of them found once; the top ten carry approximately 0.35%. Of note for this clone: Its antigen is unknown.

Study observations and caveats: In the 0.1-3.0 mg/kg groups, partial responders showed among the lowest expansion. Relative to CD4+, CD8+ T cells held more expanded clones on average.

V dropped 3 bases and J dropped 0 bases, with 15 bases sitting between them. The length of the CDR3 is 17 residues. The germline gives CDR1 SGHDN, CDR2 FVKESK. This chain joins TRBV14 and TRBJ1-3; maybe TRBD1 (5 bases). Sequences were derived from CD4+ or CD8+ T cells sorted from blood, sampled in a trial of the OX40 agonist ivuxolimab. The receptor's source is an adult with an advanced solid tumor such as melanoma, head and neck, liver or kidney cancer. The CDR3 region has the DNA TGTGCCAGCAGCCATTCGATGGAGGGGCTCTCTGGAAACACCATATATTTT. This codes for CASSHSMEGLSGNTIYF. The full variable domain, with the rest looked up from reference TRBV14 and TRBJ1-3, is EAGVTQFPSHSVIEKGQTVTLRCDPISGHDNLYWYRRVMGKEIKFLLHFVKESKQDESGMPNNRFLAERTGGTYSTLKVQPAELEDSGVYFCASSHSMEGLSGNTIYFGEGSWLTVV.